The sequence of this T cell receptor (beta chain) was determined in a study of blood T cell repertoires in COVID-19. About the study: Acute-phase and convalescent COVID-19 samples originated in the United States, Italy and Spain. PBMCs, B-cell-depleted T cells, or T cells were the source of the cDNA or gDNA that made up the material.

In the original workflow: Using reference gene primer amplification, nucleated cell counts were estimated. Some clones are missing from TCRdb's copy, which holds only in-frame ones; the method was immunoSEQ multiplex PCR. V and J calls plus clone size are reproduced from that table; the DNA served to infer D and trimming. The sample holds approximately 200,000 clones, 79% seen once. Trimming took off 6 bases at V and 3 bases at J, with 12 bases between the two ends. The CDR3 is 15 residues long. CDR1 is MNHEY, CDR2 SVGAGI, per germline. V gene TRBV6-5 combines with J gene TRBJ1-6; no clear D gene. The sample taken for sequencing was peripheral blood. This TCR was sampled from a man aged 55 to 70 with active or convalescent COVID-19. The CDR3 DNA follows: TGTGCCAGCAGCCGCCGAGGAGACTATAATTCACCCCTCCACTTT. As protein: CASSRRGDYNSPLHF.